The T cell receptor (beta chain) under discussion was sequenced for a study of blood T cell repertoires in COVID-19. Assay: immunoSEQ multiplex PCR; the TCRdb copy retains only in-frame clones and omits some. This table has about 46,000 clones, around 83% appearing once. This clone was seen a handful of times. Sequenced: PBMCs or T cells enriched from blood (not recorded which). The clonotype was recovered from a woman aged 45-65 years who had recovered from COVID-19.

The CDR3 DNA is TGTGCCAGCAGCCAAGACGTCAGCTCTGGAAACACCATATATTTT. It yields the protein CASSQDVSSGNTIYF. The chain employs TRBV3-1 (or the pseudogene TRBV3-2) and TRBJ1-3; D not resolved. Germline V gene data show CDR1 as LGHDT and CDR2 as YNNKEL (reference sequence). V was trimmed by 0 bases and J by 0 bases, leaving 6 bases between them. The CDR3 length is 15 residues.